The T cell receptor beta chain described here comes from a study of blood T cells in healthy people across ages (dated by TCRdb to 2013 to 2016). General notes on the study: Template switching captured roughly one uniquely barcoded TCR beta cDNA molecule per two T cells in model experiments. Using deep sequencing normalized with unique cDNA molecular identifiers, the study measured how TCR beta repertoire diversity changes with age. Donors were grouped into four age groups: young (average approximately 15 years), middle-aged (approximately 41), aged (around 60) and long-lived (just over 80). Two additional independent replicas of 1 million unique cDNA reads from the same blood draw were analyzed for two donors (one aged 18 to 30 and one aged 80 or older). What the study reported, not specific to this receptor: Donor CMV infection status was unknown, potentially confounding age-related changes in expanded clonotypes. A strong correlation was found between observed TCR beta diversity and the percentage of naive T cells measured by flow cytometry. Compared with the aged group, the long-lived group had more naive CD4+ T cells, fewer expanded clones and increased TCR diversity, suggesting age selection. Because profiling used bulk unsorted PBMCs, naive and antigen-experienced compartments could not be compared conclusively. As age increased, observed TCR beta diversity per million T cells dropped in a roughly linear way, and a significant reduction was already evident by age 40. Total diversity estimates from one million sequenced T cells were considered lower bounds and underestimates.

About this clonotype itself: Its binding antigen is unknown. No clone much larger than this one lies a single base away; base qualities are absent.

The library was made by 5' RACE. Sequenced on an Illumina HiSeq 2500. A second PCR of about 6 to 11 cycles was performed with a sample-barcoded 5' primer and a J-beta primer mix. A unique molecular identifier was introduced onto each TCR beta cDNA molecule by a template-switch 5' adaptor carrying 12 random nucleotides. Each sample yielded at least 2.5 million CDR3-containing paired-end reads. First-strand cDNA was synthesized from all RNA with the Mint cDNA synthesis kit, primed by a TRBC-specific oligonucleotide. All cDNA was treated with uracil-DNA glycosylase and then went through a first 18-cycle PCR with the universal primers M1SS and BC2_uni_R. The paper's processing steps were these. Normalization of each sample was performed by random selection of 1 million high-quality reads, each carrying a distinct molecular identifier. Reads with shared molecular identifiers were discarded instead of being binned into consensus sequences. MiTCR, set to a Q25 quality threshold and the strictest error-elimination algorithm, was used for CDR3 identification, clonotype clustering and error correction. Lower-bound total TCR beta diversity was estimated with a nonparametric unseen species model using Euler transformation. Starting from the raw public reads, TCRdb applied fastp trimming at Q25, assembled clones with MiXCR and retained in-frame beta chains. Identical CDR3 proteins give one entry, which carries the most common genes and DNA. These V and J calls derive from TCRdb rather than the authors' analysis. The sample yields 800,000 to 950,000 distinct CDR3 sequences; 25% to 35% were counted once. The ten largest clonotypes hold 10% of the sample.

Systemically healthy Caucasian individuals from Russia, some 40 in total and aged about 6 to 90 years, were included as donors. Each donor gave roughly 9.5 milliliters of peripheral blood, collected into EDTA-treated Vacutainer tubes. Ficoll-Paque density-gradient centrifugation was used to isolate PBMCs, with at least 6.5 million per sample. Total RNA was extracted from PBMCs with Trizol reagent, with at least 5.5 micrograms obtained per sample. The percentages of naive CD45RAhigh/CD27high T cells were determined by flow cytometry on a PBMC aliquot from every donor. This same sample was also part of a study on T cells of mothers and their children. As the second paper documents: The donors were nine systemically healthy Caucasian individuals, made up of three mothers and their six children. cDNA synthesis used all of the extracted RNA, with around 1.6 ug of RNA in each 15 ul reaction. In the second PCR, the M1S primer added sample barcodes and 2-4 random nucleotides. Over 8 million TCR beta CDR3 reads came from each mother, compared with some 3 million reads from each child. TCR recombination output is similarly shaped by thymic selection in related and unrelated pairs, with a minor effect exerted by inherited differences. Normalized repertoire overlap in related mother-child pairs was always slightly higher than in unrelated mother-child pairs, but the difference was never significant. With a sensitivity of about 100 clones per million clonotypes, no persistent microchimeric T cell clones were detected. To look for features that set related mother-child pairs apart from unrelated individuals, the researchers ran deep NGS to compare the TCR beta repertoires of mothers and children. The mean age was around 40 +/- 4 years for the mothers and about 12 +/- 4 years for the children. After adapter ligation with NEBNext reagents, the libraries were sequenced on Illumina HiSeq 2000 with 100+100 nt paired-end reads. To avoid cross-contamination, the mother libraries and the child libraries were prepared a month apart and sequenced in separate runs. Between roughly 450,000 and 2,000,000 distinct TCR beta clonotypes were identified per donor. Naive TCR beta clonotypes were estimated from low-frequency clonotypes matched to each donor's FACS-determined naive share, without sorting.

This TCR was sampled from a woman in her thirties or forties in good health. Sequencing input: blood.

The sequence in DNA is TGTGCCAGCAGTGAAAGGGTAGCGGGGGGCCAAGAGACCCAGTACTTC. This yields the protein CASSERVAGGQETQYF. Recombination joined TRBV2 with TRBJ2-5; 10 of the junction bases match TRBD2. Its CDR3 holds 16 amino acids, cysteine through phenylalanine. Of the read, only the CDR3 DNA is kept; its 48 bases are in frame from base 1. The CDR1 and CDR2 encoded by the germline V gene are SNHLY and FYNNEI. Relative to germline, V is missing 2 bases and J is missing 1 base, with 4 bases of the junction outside any gene match.